This T cell receptor (beta chain) is from a study of shared clonotypes between healthy human individuals. In the study overall: Each donor had three CD4 naive, three CD4 memory, two CD8 naive and one CD8 memory plate.

Naive-designated CD8 cells lacked CD45RO, were positively enriched for CCR7, and omitted terminally differentiated effector memory CD45RA+ cells. Clones were sequenced by immunoSEQ multiplex PCR, and TCRdb holds only the in-frame ones, with some missing. The sample has roughly 2,000,000 clones, around 95% seen once. This TCR was sampled from a man younger than 30 in good health. Some clones in this sample may be carry-over from other donors' samples. The specimen was naive CD8+ T cells from PBMCs.

The CDR3 region has the DNA TGTGCCAGCAGCACCTCTAGGCGAAAGAGCTCCTACAATGAGCAGTTCTTC. Amino acids: CASSTSRRKSSYNEQFF. J is TRBJ2-1 and V is TRBV28; the D is unclear. Germline CDR1 and CDR2: MDHEN and SYDVKM. The CDR3 spans 17 residues. Trimming shortened V by 6 bases and J by 0 bases, and 18 bases separated the two germline ends.